This T cell receptor (beta chain) originates from a study of early T cells in non-severe SARS-CoV-2 infection. Study results and limitations: Database matching using VDJdb favored anti-spike CD8 responses, with private and CD4 specificities left missing.

V lost 3 bases, J lost 3 bases, and 7 bases stayed unmatched. Germline loops: CDR1 GTSNPN, CDR2 SVGIG (reference sequence). There are 15 residues in the CDR3. Attachment of unique molecular identifiers was made to individual cDNA molecules. From the 5' RACE reads, TCRdb called clonotypes with MiXCR, one entry per CDR3 protein. The sample has tens of thousands of distinct CDR3 sequences, 9.5% to 15% seen once. Remarks on this clonotype: What it binds is not known.

The sequenced sample consisted of whole blood. V is TRBV30 and J is TRBJ2-1; 8 positions match TRBD1. This clonotype was sampled from an adult who was a healthcare worker with PCR-confirmed SARS-CoV-2 infection or an uninfected control (not recorded which). CDR3 protein: CAWSRNRGYYNEQFF. In nucleotides, the CDR3 is TGTGCCTGGAGCCGGAACAGGGGGTACTACAATGAGCAGTTCTTC.